This is a list of T cell receptor beta chains from one sample in a study of T cell responses to AZD1222 COVID-19 vaccine. Sequencing used immunoSEQ multiplex PCR; TCRdb keeps in-frame clones, though not all of them. The data hold 130,000 or so clones, with about 90% observed a single time. Sequenced here: peripheral blood, sampled on day 0 of AZD1222 vaccination. The receptor source for this set is an adult in good health. Each CDR3 is given with its conserved first and last residue. The D gene is left open where the match is weak. Size tells how often a clone was seen (once, few, many) or the class of an expanded clone, and some rows leave it out.

>NA|TRBJ2-7|TRBV28|NA
TGTGCCAGCAGACTCGCCTGGGGAGGAAGCTACGAGCAGTACTTC
CASRLAWGGSYEQYF
>NA|TRBJ2-1|TRBV6-1|TRBD2
TGTGCCAGCAGTGAAGCCACTAGCGGGAGGGGAGGTGAGCAGTTCTTC
CASSEATSGRGGEQFF
>few|TRBJ2-1|TRBV9|NA
TGTGCCAGCTCCGATGGGACCTACAATGAGCAGTTCTTC
CASSDGTYNEQFF
>NA|TRBJ1-1|TRBV6-6|TRBD1
TGTGCCAGCACCCAAGGGGGCCGGAACACTGAAGCTTTCTTT
CASTQGGRNTEAFF
>NA|TRBJ1-5|TRBV6-1|NA
TGTGCCAGCAGTGAAGGAGCCAGGGCGCAAAACCAGCCCCAGCATTTT
CASSEGARAQNQPQHF
>NA|TRBJ2-1|TRBV9|NA
TGTGCCAGCAGCGCCGAGGGTAGCTCCTACAATGAGCAGTTCTTC
CASSAEGSSYNEQFF
>NA|TRBJ2-7|TRBV19|NA
TGTGCCAGTAGTAGGGGACTGCCCTACGAGCAGTACTTC
CASSRGLPYEQYF
>NA|TRBJ1-1|TRBV3-1/TRBV3-2|NA
TGTGCCAGCAGCCAAGGCAGCTTCATGAACACTGAAGCTTTCTTT
CASSQGSFMNTEAFF
>NA|TRBJ2-7|TRBV6-2/TRBV6-3|TRBD2
TGTGCCAGCAGCGCCGGGAGGGCGTGGGGCGAGCAGTACTTC
CASSAGRAWGEQYF
>NA|TRBJ1-1|TRBV4-1|TRBD1
TGCGCCAGCAGCCTTTCACAGGGGGGGACTGAAGCTTTCTTT
CASSLSQGGTEAFF
>NA|TRBJ1-1|TRBV2|TRBD1
TGTGCCAGCAGCGCTATTGACAGGGGGCGGATGAACACTGAAGCTTTCTTT
CASSAIDRGRMNTEAFF
>NA|TRBJ2-2|TRBV18|NA
TGTGCCAGCTCACCACCAACGGCGCCGCGCGGCACCGGGGAGCTGTTTTTT
CASSPPTAPRGTGELFF
>NA|TRBJ2-3|TRBV2|TRBD2
TGTGCCAGCTCCGGGACTAGCGGGAGGGCCGGTACGCAGTATTTT
CASSGTSGRAGTQYF
>NA|TRBJ2-2|TRBV6-4|TRBD2
TGTGCCAGCAGTCCGGGACTAGCGAGTACCGGGGAGCTGTTTTTT
CASSPGLASTGELFF
>NA|TRBJ2-3|TRBV5-1|TRBD1
TGCGCCAGCAGCTACCCCGGGACAGGGAACATCCACAGATCGGCGCAGTATTTT
CASSYPGTGNIHRSAQYF
>NA|TRBJ2-7|TRBV21-1|NA
TGTGCCAGCAGCCCCGGACAGCCCTCCTACGAGCAGTACTTC
CASSPGQPSYEQYF
>NA|TRBJ1-2|TRBV5-1|TRBD1
TGCGCCAGCAGCTTAGGGACAGCGTATGGCTACACCTTC
CASSLGTAYGYTF
>NA|TRBJ1-2|TRBV18|NA
TGTGCCAGCTCACCACCAAACTGGCAGGAGTATAGTGGCTACACCTTC
CASSPPNWQEYSGYTF
>NA|TRBJ2-7|TRBV2|TRBD2
TGTGCCAGCAGTGAAGGGGGACTAGCGGGCTACGAGCAGTACTTC
CASSEGGLAGYEQYF
>NA|TRBJ1-6|TRBV7-9|TRBD1
TGTGCCAGCAGCCGTACAGGGGAATCACCCCTCCACTTT
CASSRTGESPLHF
>NA|TRBJ2-5|TRBV4-2|TRBD2
TGTGCCAGCAGCCAAGTACCTAGCGGGGCTGAAGAGACCCAGTACTTC
CASSQVPSGAEETQYF
>NA|TRBJ2-3|TRBV18|NA
TGTGCCAGCTCACCACCGAGGGACACCCTGACGAGGGATACGCAGTATTTT
CASSPPRDTLTRDTQYF
>NA|TRBJ2-7|TRBV4-2|TRBD2
TGTGCCAGCAGCCAGGTCTTAGCGGGAGTATCCGAGCAGTACTTC
CASSQVLAGVSEQYF
>NA|TRBJ2-5|TRBV7-3|NA
TGTGCCAGCAGCCCGCGAGGGGGGACCCAGTACTTC
CASSPRGGTQYF
>NA|TRBJ2-6|TRBV5-1|NA
TGCGCCAGCAGCTTGGGGTCGCCCACTGGGGCCAACGTCCTGACTTTC
CASSLGSPTGANVLTF
>NA|TRBJ1-2|TRBV9|TRBD1
TGTGCCAGCAGCGTAAGGCGGACAGGGGGCCACCCCGGGGGCTACACCTTC
CASSVRRTGGHPGGYTF
>once|TRBJ2-2|TRBV5-4|NA
TGTGCCAGCAGCTTGGTGGCGGCCGGGGAGCTGTTTTTT
CASSLVAAGELFF
>once|TRBJ1-5|TRBV4-1|NA
TGCGCCAGCAGCCAATTTTTAAAGACCCCATATAGCAATCAGCCCCAGCATTTT
CASSQFLKTPYSNQPQHF
>NA|TRBJ1-1|TRBV5-6|TRBD1
TGTGCCAGCAGCTTCAGGACAGGAACCTCTGAAGCTTTCTTT
CASSFRTGTSEAFF
>NA|TRBJ1-4|TRBV6-4|TRBD1
TGTGCCAGCACCCCCCTCGACAGGGAGGTAGTTGAAAAACTGTTTTTT
CASTPLDREVVEKLFF
>NA|TRBJ1-1|TRBV9|NA
TGTGCCAGCAGCGTACGTGGGACGAGGAACACTGAAGCTTTCTTT
CASSVRGTRNTEAFF